This T cell receptor beta chain was sequenced in a study of T cell repertoires in cytomegalovirus infection. CDR3 size: 11 residues. Germline V gene data show CDR1 as DFQATT and CDR2 as SNEGSKA (reference sequence). V was cut by 3 bases and J by 5 bases, with 5 bases left in between. Each CDR3 protein gets one entry after TCRdb re-called the reads with MiXCR. The sample lists nearly 700,000 distinct CDR3 sequences; 30% to 40% were seen once. To note about this clonotype: The antigen remains unidentified.

This sample comprised cultured PBMCs, obtained from culture after CMV antigen stimulation. The rearrangement uses TRBV20-1 and TRBJ2-1, with D unclear. The receptor comes from a human donor in good health (CMV status not recorded). Some clones in this sample may be carry-over from other donors' samples. The CDR3 DNA reads as TGCAGTGCTAGTTTCGACAATGAGCAGTTCTTC. It specifies CSASFDNEQFF.